A single sample gave rise to the 17 T cell receptor beta chains below, sequenced in a study of CD8+ T cells in alopecia areata. Following RNA extraction, reverse transcription yielded cDNA that acted as the sequencing template. Measured with immunoSEQ multiplex PCR; TCRdb has only the in-frame clones, and not every one. The sample yields a few hundred thousand clones, more than 45% seen once. Stated treatment: oral pan-JAK inhibitor, 5-10 mg twice daily. The sequencing used CD4+ T cells sorted from blood, collected at week 4, from a patient treated with tofacitinib. The source of these receptors is a human donor with alopecia areata.

The J gene is TRBJ2-1, the V gene TRBV30; D is tentatively TRBD1 or TRBD2 (5 bases each). The CDR3 has 14 amino acids. The germline CDR1 and CDR2 sequences are GTSNPN and SVGIG (reference sequence). V was trimmed by 0 bases and J by 10 bases, leaving 16 bases between them. The CDR3 is CAWSVGVGPGEQFF. The CDR3, as DNA: TGTGCCTGGAGTGTTGGGGTGGGACCAGGGGAGCAGTTCTTC. The full variable domain, with the rest looked up from reference TRBV30 and TRBJ2-1, is SQTIHQWPATLVQPVGSPLSLECTVEGTSNPNLYWYRQAAGRGLQLLFYSVGIGQISSEVPQNLSASRPQDRQFILSSKKLLLSDSGFYLCAWSVGVGPGEQFFGPGTRLTVL.

The rearrangement joins TRBV27 to TRBJ1-1; D is possibly TRBD1 (6 bases). Per germline, CDR1 MNHEY and CDR2 SMNVEV (reference sequence). There are 14 residues in the CDR3. The V end was cut by 4 bases, the J end by 4 bases, with 13 bases between. The CDR3 DNA reads TGTGCCAGCAGTTACTCAGGGGTTGGCACTGAAGCTTTCTTT. This translates into CASSYSGVGTEAFF.

The rearrangement links TRBV15 to TRBJ2-1; perhaps TRBD1 as D (5 bases). The CDR3 is made up of 14 amino acids. The germline CDR1 and CDR2 sequences are LNHNV and YYDKDF (reference sequence). Trimming cost V 2 bases and J 6 bases, with 11 bases left between them. CDR3 in amino acids: CATSRQGSPNEQFF. CDR3 bases: TGTGCCACCAGCAGACAGGGATCCCCCAATGAGCAGTTCTTC. The complete variable domain, with remaining parts taken from reference TRBV15 and TRBJ2-1, reads DAMVIQNPRYQVTQFGKPVTLSCSQTLNHNVMYWYQQKSSQAPKLLFHYYDKDFNNEADTPDNFQSRRPNTSFCFLDIRSPGLGDTAMYLCATSRQGSPNEQFFGPGTRLTVL.

The rearrangement uses TRBV7-2 and TRBJ1-1; a weak D match, TRBD1 (5 bases). The ends were cut back, 5 bases at V and 3 bases at J, with 13 bases in the middle. In germline, CDR1 is SGHTA, CDR2 FQGNSA. The CDR3 covers 14 residues. The CDR3 DNA reads TGTGCCAGCAGCCGAGTCAGGGTTGACACTGAAGCTTTCTTT. Translation: CASSRVRVDTEAFF.

There are a few counts of this clone. The J gene is TRBJ1-2, the V gene TRBV6-5, with D hard to call. The CDR3 runs to 11 residues. Germline V CDR1 and CDR2: MNHEY, SVGAGI. CDR3 loop: CAAGRDYGYTF. DNA for the CDR3: TGTGCGGCCGGACGGGACTATGGCTACACCTTC.

This clone was observed at least ten times. The chain carries TRBV9 and TRBJ2-1; D not resolved. The CDR3 extends over 15 amino acids. Trimming took off 4 bases at V and 5 bases at J, with 16 bases between the two ends. Germline V gives CDR1 SGDLS, CDR2 YYNGEE. The CDR3 region has the DNA TGTGCCAGCAGCTCCCGGGCCTTAATCAACAATGAGCAGTTCTTC. Residues: CASSSRALINNEQFF.

This chain connects TRBV14 to TRBJ2-3; D remains unclear. The CDR3 sequence is 11 residues long. The germline V gene encodes CDR1 SGHDN and CDR2 FVKESK. The V end was cut by 6 bases, the J end by 6 bases, with 7 bases between. CDR3 in amino acids: CASSLGDTQYF. CDR3 DNA: TGTGCCAGCAGTCTTGGGGATACGCAGTATTTT. Supplemented by reference TRBV14 and TRBJ2-3, the full variable domain reads EAGVTQFPSHSVIEKGQTVTLRCDPISGHDNLYWYRRVMGKEIKFLLHFVKESKQDESGMPNNRFLAERTGGTYSTLKVQPAELEDSGVYFCASSLGDTQYFGPGTRLTVL.

V and J are TRBV27 and TRBJ1-6; D gene ambiguous. V was shortened by 5 bases and J by 7 bases, with 15 bases between the two germline ends. CDR1 is MNHEY, CDR2 SMNVEV, per germline (reference sequence). CDR3 length equals 15 residues. The CDR3 reads CASSAKTIQNSPLHF. CDR3 nucleotide sequence: TGTGCCAGCAGTGCCAAGACGATACAGAATTCACCCCTCCACTTT.

The J gene is TRBJ1-2, the V gene TRBV29-1; D unclear. V dropped 7 bases and J dropped 8 bases, with 17 bases sitting between them. The CDR3 sequence is 12 residues long. Germline V lookup: CDR1 SQVTM, CDR2 ANQGSEA. CDR3 protein: CSGAKLDGGYTF. CDR3 in DNA: TGCAGCGGGGCCAAATTGGACGGAGGCTACACCTTC.

The chain recombines TRBV5-1 with TRBJ2-3; D remains unclear. V was clipped by 4 bases and J by 2 bases, with 11 bases between them. The CDR3 length is 14 residues. Germline assignment: CDR1 SGHRS and CDR2 YFSETQ. The DNA for the CDR3 is TGCGCCAGCAGCCCGAAGGATATCACAGATACGCAGTATTTT. Amino acids: CASSPKDITDTQYF.

This clone was recorded a few times. Other DNA sequences in this specimen translate into the identical CDR3. The V and J genes are TRBV29-1 and TRBJ1-1; maybe TRBD1 (5 bases). The CDR3 consists of 12 residues. Germline V gives CDR1 SQVTM, CDR2 ANQGSEA. V lost 5 bases and J lost 1, with 8 bases in between. CDR3 DNA sequence: TGCAGCGTTTTCGGGGCGAACACTGAAGCTTTCTTT. Translating gives CSVFGANTEAFF.

The chain couples TRBV25-1 to TRBJ2-4; a possible D gene is TRBD1 (5 bases). This CDR3 region has 14 residues. Germline V gene data show CDR1 as MGHDK and CDR2 as SYGVNS. Trimming cost V 0 bases and J 8 bases, with 11 bases left between them. The CDR3 sequence is CASSEYRVGDIQYF. The CDR3 region has the DNA TGTGCCAGCAGTGAATACAGGGTAGGGGACATTCAGTACTTC.

This chain uses TRBV1 with TRBJ2-1; the D call in the table, TRBD2, was not verified against the DNA. TRBV1 is deemed a pseudogene. The CDR3 length is 11 residues. The CDR3 nucleotides are TGCACCAGCAGCTCCTCGGATGAGCAGTTCTTC. Amino acid sequence: CTSSSSDEQFF.

This clone was counted only a few times. The chain carries TRBV5-6 and TRBJ1-1; D ambiguous. The V end lost 0 bases, the J end lost 4 bases, and 1 base lay between the germline ends. Germline CDR1 and CDR2: SGHDT and YYEEEE. The CDR3 runs 11 residues. The CDR3 DNA is TGTGCCAGCAGCTTGGCCACTGAAGCTTTCTTT. Protein: CASSLATEAFF.

This sequence joins TRBV30 and TRBJ1-5; D is possibly TRBD1 (6 bases). CDR1 and CDR2 from the germline V gene are GTSNPN and SVGIG (reference sequence). V shed 0 bases and J shed 6 bases, with 12 bases lying between them. The CDR3 runs to 14 residues. The DNA for the CDR3 is TGTGCCTGGAGTGTAGTAGGGGGATCTCAGCCCCAGCATTTT. Translation gives CAWSVVGGSQPQHF.

The chain couples TRBV11-2 to TRBJ2-7; 12 nucleotides agree with TRBD1. Per germline, CDR1 SGHAT and CDR2 FQNNGV. Unmatched junction bases numbered 5, after V lost 3 bases and J lost 11 bases. The CDR3 runs to 13 residues. This chain's CDR3 is CASSLGQGAGKYF. The CDR3 DNA reads TGTGCCAGCAGCTTGGGACAGGGGGCCGGAAAGTACTTC.

This chain links TRBV25-1 with TRBJ1-1, with D maybe TRBD1 (5 bases). The CDR3 contains 13 residues. Germline-derived CDR1 and CDR2 are MGHDK and SYGVNS. Between the trimmed V and J ends, which lost 6 bases and 4 bases, there was a span of 12 bases. The CDR3 spells CASSPEGSTEAFF. The CDR3 region has the DNA TGTGCCAGCAGCCCCGAGGGGAGCACTGAAGCTTTCTTT.